The 21 T cell receptor beta chains presented below share a single source sample, sequenced in a study of response to subunit inactivated influenza vaccine listed by TCRdb under 2018. The method was RT-PCR. This sample was sequenced with an Illumina HiSeq 2500. Clones were called with MiXCR by TCRdb after fastp trimmed the public reads at Q25, and only in-frame beta chains were retained. Rows matching on CDR3 protein sequence are summarized as one entry with the most common DNA and genes. Across this sample there are over 400,000 distinct CDR3 sequences, with approximately 11% seen only once. The top ten constitute less than 15% of the sample. What this sample's time point label stands for: approximately 40 days after influenza vaccine administration. The sequencing used PBMCs from blood, collected roughly 45 days after vaccination. These receptors originate from a man in his fifties or sixties who received an inactivated influenza vaccine. Donor details come from another sample of the same person, matched by shared clones.

This clonotype was picked up many times. This chain joins TRBV6-2 or TRBV6-3 and TRBJ2-1; D possibly corresponds to TRBD2 (7 bases). V dropped 4 bases and J dropped 8 bases, with 18 bases sitting between them. The germline V gene encodes CDR1 MNHEY and CDR2 SVGEGT. This CDR3 has 15 amino acids. The CDR3 reads CASSWAGARIDEQFF. In DNA form, the CDR3 reads TGTGCCAGCAGTTGGGCGGGGGCTAGGATAGATGAGCAGTTCTTC.

Many counts were recorded for this clonotype. The CDR3 bases are TGTGCCAGCAGACCTACCCGGGCCGCTGGAAACACCATATATTTT. The encoded protein is CASRPTRAAGNTIYF. The V gene is TRBV12-3 or TRBV12-4, the J gene TRBJ1-3; D remains unclear. The CDR3 totals 15 residues. V was trimmed by 6 bases and J by 2 bases, leaving 14 bases between them.

This clonotype was counted many times. The V gene is TRBV15, the J gene TRBJ2-2; perhaps TRBD2 as D (6 bases). V shed 2 bases and J shed 5 bases, with 12 bases lying between them. The CDR3 is 15 residues long. Germline CDR1 is LNHNV and CDR2 is YYDKDF (reference sequence). For the CDR3, the DNA is TGTGCCACCAGCAGAACAAGCGGGTTGACCGGGGAGCTGTTTTTT. Its translation is CATSRTSGLTGELFF.

This clonotype showed up many times. The V gene is TRBV12-3 or TRBV12-4, the J gene TRBJ1-1; no clear D gene. The ends were cut back, 3 bases at V and 1 base at J, with 6 bases in the middle. The CDR3 spans 13 residues. Written as DNA, the CDR3 is TGTGCCAGCAGTTTGGCAGAGAACACTGAAGCTTTCTTT. Translating gives CASSLAENTEAFF.

The rearrangement links TRBV11-2 to TRBJ2-4; the match to TRBD2 covers 12 bases. CDR3 length: 19 residues. J was trimmed by 1 base and V by 5 bases; bases with no gene match: 12. Germline loops: CDR1 SGHAT, CDR2 FQNNGV. The CDR3 loop reads CASSGIPSGRAGAKNIQYF. CDR3 coding DNA: TGTGCCAGCAGCGGTATCCCTAGCGGGAGGGCCGGGGCCAAAAACATTCAGTACTTC.

This clonotype was seen repeatedly, ten times or more. The chain has TRBV4-2 and TRBJ2-1, with TRBD2 matching over 10 bases. V shed 0 bases and J 0 bases; nucleotides not matched to a gene: 11. The CDR3 contains 20 residues. Looked up from germline, CDR1 is LGHNA and CDR2 is YNFKEQ. CDR3 region: CASSQDLASGGASSYNEQFF. The DNA of the CDR3 is TGTGCCAGCAGCCAAGATTTGGCTAGCGGGGGAGCGAGCTCCTACAATGAGCAGTTCTTC.

This clonotype was seen a handful of times. This chain links TRBV7-6 with TRBJ2-5; TRBD2 agrees at 12 bases. The CDR3 extends over 17 amino acids. V lost 6 bases, J lost 2 bases, and 10 bases stayed unmatched. Germline CDR1 reads SGHVS; CDR2 reads FNYEAQ. The chain's CDR3 is CASRKLAGGGAQETQYF. CDR3 bases: TGTGCCAGCAGAAAGCTAGCGGGAGGGGGGGCACAAGAGACCCAGTACTTC. The full variable domain, in which reference TRBV7-6 and TRBJ2-5 provide the parts outside the CDR3, is GAGVSQSPRYKVTKRGQDVALRCDPISGHVSLYWYRQALGQGPEFLTYFNYEAQQDKSGLPNDRFSAERPEGSISTLTIQRTEQRDSAMYRCASRKLAGGGAQETQYFGPGTRLLVL.

This chain uses TRBV6-1 with TRBJ2-5, with TRBD2 matching over 10 bases. Germline CDR1 and CDR2: MNHNS and SASEGT. With V trimmed by 6 bases and J by 4 bases, 8 bases remained unmatched. CDR3 length: 15 residues. The CDR3 protein is CASSPSGRVGETQYF. The CDR3 region has the DNA TGTGCCAGCAGCCCCAGCGGGAGGGTAGGAGAGACCCAGTACTTC.

A few counts support this clonotype. This chain connects TRBV3-1 to TRBJ2-5; D possibly corresponds to TRBD1 (6 bases). V was cut by 3 bases and J by 5 bases, with 10 bases left in between. CDR1 LGHDT and CDR2 YNNKEL come from the germline V gene (reference sequence). The CDR3 is 13 residues long. CDR3 region: CASSHRGLETQYF. CDR3 coding DNA: TGTGCCAGCAGCCACAGGGGATTGGAGACCCAGTACTTC.

V and J are TRBV7-6 and TRBJ2-1; TRBD1 or TRBD2 may be the D gene (5 bases each). V lost 5 bases, J lost 7 bases, and 21 bases lay in between. The germline CDR1 and CDR2 sequences are SGHVS and FNYEAQ. This CDR3 has 16 residues. CDR3 residues: CASSPLGAGKGNEQFF. DNA of the CDR3: TGTGCCAGCAGCCCCCTCGGGGCAGGCAAGGGAAATGAGCAGTTCTTC.

This clonotype came up many times. The chain combines TRBV12-3 or TRBV12-4 with TRBJ2-2, with D tentatively TRBD2 (6 bases). The CDR3 covers 14 residues. The germline V and J ends were trimmed by 10 bases and 7 bases, with 19 bases remaining between them. The CDR3 DNA sequence: TGTGCCACCACGACTAGACCGCTCGGCGGGGAGCTGTTTTTT. Translation: CATTTRPLGGELFF.

For the CDR3, the DNA is TGTGCCTGGAGTGTATCGAGGGCGCGGGCCACTGAAGCTTTCTTT. This codes for CAWSVSRARATEAFF. V and J are TRBV30 and TRBJ1-1, with no clear D. The V end was cut by 0 bases, the J end by 4 bases, with 15 bases between. The CDR3 consists of 15 residues. Germline V gene data show CDR1 as GTSNPN and CDR2 as SVGIG (reference sequence).

There are a few counts of this clonotype. This chain uses TRBV20-1 with TRBJ2-1, with D hard to call. The length of the CDR3 is 14 residues. The germline V and J ends were trimmed by 8 bases and 1 base, with 15 bases remaining between them. CDR1 is DFQATT, CDR2 SNEGSKA, per germline (reference sequence). The CDR3 protein is CSPRPPGSYNEQFF. The CDR3 DNA reads TGCAGTCCCCGGCCCCCTGGGTCCTACAATGAGCAGTTCTTC.

There are a few counts of this clonotype. V gene TRBV14 combines with J gene TRBJ2-1, with D possibly TRBD2 on 6 matching bases. This CDR3 is built from 15 residues. V lost 4 bases and J 3 bases, leaving 13 bases between the germline ends. Germline CDR1 is SGHDN and CDR2 is FVKESK. The CDR3 nucleotides read TGTGCCAGCAGCCCCAAGCGGGTTGTCTACAATGAGCAGTTCTTC. This encodes CASSPKRVVYNEQFF.

V gene TRBV7-9 combines with J gene TRBJ1-1, with unresolved D. V lost 1 base, J lost 0 bases, and 9 bases lay in between. Germline V CDR1 and CDR2: SEHNR, FQNEAQ (reference sequence). The CDR3 loop spans 15 amino acids. CDR3 sequence: CASSLGITLNTEAFF. The CDR3 DNA follows: TGTGCCAGCAGCTTAGGAATTACGTTGAACACTGAAGCTTTCTTT.

The genes are TRBV2 and TRBJ2-1, with a weak D call TRBD2 (6 bases). The CDR3 runs 15 residues. Trimming stripped 7 bases from V and 0 bases from J, with 13 bases between. In germline, CDR1 is SNHLY, CDR2 FYNNEI. CDR3 coding DNA: TGTGCCAGCACCAGGGACTCCACCTCCTACAATGAGCAGTTCTTC. This gives the protein CASTRDSTSYNEQFF.

This clonotype was seen a handful of times. The chain carries TRBV5-1 and TRBJ2-7; a weak D match, TRBD1 (6 bases). The CDR3 spans 14 residues. From germline, CDR1 is SGHRS and CDR2 YFSETQ. The V and J ends lost 2 bases and 2 bases respectively, with 11 bases between them. CDR3 nucleotide sequence: TGCGCCAGCAGCTTCCCAGGGGTTACCTACGAGCAGTACTTC. This translates into CASSFPGVTYEQYF.

The CDR3 nucleotides read TGTGCCAGCAGTTTAGCCTTAAGCGGGGACCAGCCCCAGCATTTT. Protein sequence: CASSLALSGDQPQHF. The rearrangement uses TRBV28 and TRBJ1-5, with D maybe TRBD1 (5 bases). Germline assignment: CDR1 MDHEN and CDR2 SYDVKM. The CDR3 has 15 amino acids. Trimming shortened V by 2 bases and J by 7 bases, and 15 bases separated the two germline ends.

The J gene is TRBJ2-5, the V gene TRBV20-1; D gene ambiguous. V was trimmed by 7 bases and J by 5 bases, leaving 8 bases between them. Germline V lookup: CDR1 DFQATT, CDR2 SNEGSKA (reference sequence). CDR3 length equals 10 residues. The CDR3 DNA sequence: TGCAGTGTATCGGGTGAGACCCAGTACTTC. Its protein is CSVSGETQYF.

In regard to this clonotype: Germline and junction disagree at one end, which may indicate a read error. The V gene is TRBV9, the J gene TRBJ1-2; 7 positions agree with TRBD1. CDR1 SGDLS and CDR2 YYNGEE come from the germline V gene. The CDR3 spans 18 residues. The CDR3 sequence: CVSTSGVMGGGGNYGYTF. The CDR3 nucleotides are TGTGTCAGCACCTCTGGTGTCATGGGTGGAGGGGGCAACTATGGCTACACCTTC.

This clonotype appeared a few times. V usage is TRBV10-3 and J usage is TRBJ2-3; 10 nucleotides match TRBD2. The CDR3 runs to 17 residues. Germline CDR1 reads ENHRY; CDR2 reads SYGVKD. Trimming removed 1 base from V and 2 bases from J; junction bases left unmatched: 6. In DNA form, the CDR3 reads TGTGCCATCAGTGAGTGGTTTAGCGGGAGGTCCACAGATACGCAGTATTTT. Protein product: CAISEWFSGRSTDTQYF.